Below are 19 T cell receptor beta chains sequenced from a single sample in a study of regulatory T cells in long-lasting Graves disease. Combining iRepertoire HTBI primers with Arm-PCR of CDR3 regions, the authors built TCR beta libraries. MiXCR, applied by TCRdb to the multiplex PCR reads, yields one record per CDR3 protein. This sample has fewer than 550,000 distinct CDR3 sequences, with 15% to 20% found just once. Time point denoted: newly diagnosed GD, antithyroid drugs for less than 3 months. From RNA extracted from PBMCs, the TCR library was made. The data also belong to a second study, concerning T cells in Graves' hyperthyroidism and ophthalmopathy.

The sample in question was peripheral blood mononuclear cells (PBMCs), obtained at new diagnosis, from a patient treated with antithyroid drugs. These receptors were obtained from a woman in her forties or fifties with Graves disease.

This chain connects TRBV19 to TRBJ2-5; the D gene could be TRBD1 or TRBD2 (6 bases each). The CDR3 loop spans 13 amino acids. Germline assignment: CDR1 LNHDA and CDR2 SQIVND (reference sequence). V dropped 1 base and J dropped 10 bases, with 13 bases sitting between them. CDR3 nucleotides: TGTGCCAGTAGTATAGGGGGGGCCTTCGGCCAGTACTTC. It encodes CASSIGGAFGQYF.

In this sample, this clonotype turned up many times. The chain is built from TRBV10-3 and TRBJ1-1; D is possibly TRBD1 (6 bases). CDR3 size: 15 residues. Trimming left V 8 bases short and J 0 bases short, with 16 bases between. Germline CDR1 and CDR2: ENHRY and SYGVKD. The CDR3 sequence: CAIRTGGLVNTEAFF. Here the CDR3 DNA reads TGTGCCATCCGTACTGGGGGGCTCGTGAACACTGAAGCTTTCTTT.

This clonotype was detected many times. This chain connects TRBV7-3 to TRBJ2-1; TRBD1 matches 8 bases. Germline V CDR1 and CDR2: SGHTA, FQGTGA. This CDR3 has 12 amino acids. V was pared by 8 bases and J by 8 bases, with 5 bases of the junction left unmatched. CDR3 sequence reads: CASGPGGYEQFF. The CDR3 DNA reads TGTGCCAGCGGACCAGGGGGCTATGAGCAGTTCTTC.

With regard to this clonotype: A read error is possible here, since a much larger clone lies one base away. This chain connects TRBV18 to TRBJ1-2; 10 positions match TRBD1. The CDR3 totals 16 residues. The germline gives CDR1 KGHSH, CDR2 LQKENI. The CDR3 is CASSPAGTGVNEGCTF. In DNA, the CDR3 is TGTGCCAGCTCTCCCGCCGGGACAGGGGTTAACGAAGGCTGCACCTTC.

The V gene is TRBV18, the J gene TRBJ1-3; TRBD1 might be the D (5 bases). Germline V gene lookup returns CDR1 KGHSH and CDR2 LQKENI. Trimming took 3 bases from V and 3 from J, leaving 9 bases between them. The CDR3 covers 14 residues. For the CDR3, the DNA is TGTGCCAGCTCACCCCAGACAGTTGGAAACACCATATATTTT. This gives the protein CASSPQTVGNTIYF.

The table lists this clonotype with many counts. The V gene is TRBV30, the J gene TRBJ1-1; D unresolved. CDR3 size: 13 residues. V was clipped by 0 bases and J by 4 bases, with 9 bases between them. In germline, CDR1 is GTSNPN, CDR2 SVGIG (reference sequence). This CDR3 is CAWSVQSSTEAFF. The DNA of the CDR3 is TGTGCCTGGAGTGTTCAGTCTTCCACTGAAGCTTTCTTT. Variable domain in full (rest from reference TRBV30 and TRBJ1-1): SQTIHQWPATLVQPVGSPLSLECTVEGTSNPNLYWYRQAAGRGLQLLFYSVGIGQISSEVPQNLSASRPQDRQFILSSKKLLLSDSGFYLCAWSVQSSTEAFFGQGTRLTVV.

This clonotype was found many times. In DNA, the CDR3 is TGTGCCAGCAGCGCGCGCCGGGACAGGGGAGAGACACGCAATCAGCCCCAGCATTTT. Its protein is CASSARRDRGETRNQPQHF. The J gene is TRBJ1-5, the V gene TRBV7-8; the match to TRBD1 covers 10 bases. The germline gives CDR1 SGHVS, CDR2 FQNEAQ. This CDR3 region has 19 residues. The V and J ends lost 5 bases and 2 bases, in that order; junction bases with no gene match: 15.

This clonotype was recorded a few times. The rearrangement joins TRBV5-1 to TRBJ2-1, with D possibly matching TRBD1 (6 bases). The CDR3 is made up of 13 amino acids. CDR1 is SGHRS and CDR2 is YFSETQ in the germline V gene. Trimming pared 2 bases from V and 5 bases from J, leaving 8 bases between. CDR3 amino acids: CASSLQGDNEQFF. CDR3 coding DNA: TGCGCCAGCAGCTTACAGGGTGACAATGAGCAGTTCTTC.

The gene calls are TRBV29-1 and TRBJ1-1, with TRBD1 identical over 8 bases. This CDR3 has 14 residues. V shed 2 bases, J shed 1 base, and the junction held 3 bases outside the gene matches. Germline CDR1 is SQVTM and CDR2 is ANQGSEA. CDR3 sequence (DNA): TGCAGCGTTGAAAAGGGGACAGGGAACACTGAAGCTTTCTTT. It encodes CSVEKGTGNTEAFF.

The V gene is TRBV4-2, the J gene TRBJ2-2; D unresolved. The CDR3 sequence is 18 residues long. From germline, CDR1 is LGHNA and CDR2 YNFKEQ. Deletions cut 2 bases from V and 4 bases from J, with 20 bases between. CDR3 residues: CASSQIPETPSSTGELFF. The CDR3 bases are TGTGCCAGCAGCCAAATACCCGAAACCCCTAGTTCCACCGGGGAGCTGTTTTTT.

The V call is TRBV30, the J call TRBJ2-3; 9 bases align to TRBD1. Looked up from germline, CDR1 is GTSNPN and CDR2 is SVGIG (reference sequence). After removal of 2 bases from V and 5 bases from J, the junction contained 2 bases not matched to a gene. The CDR3 runs 13 residues. The CDR3 loop reads CAWSPDRGDTQYF. Here the CDR3 DNA reads TGTGCCTGGAGTCCGGACAGGGGAGATACGCAGTATTTT.

Regarding this clonotype: This could be a read error, since a much larger clone is one nucleotide away. Likely a read error: the CDR3 ends without its conserved phenylalanine or tryptophan. The chain uses TRBV27 and TRBJ1-2; weak D call: TRBD1 (6 bases). The V and J ends lost 6 bases and 4 bases respectively, with 15 bases between them. Germline V gene sequence: CDR1 MNHEY, CDR2 SMNVEV (reference sequence). The CDR3 covers 14 residues. For the CDR3, the DNA is TGTGCCAGCAGACTAGCGGGGGGGCTCTATGGCTACACCTAC. This sequence encodes CASRLAGGLYGYTY.

Ten or more counts support this clonotype. The rearrangement joins TRBV7-9 to TRBJ2-7; D perhaps matches TRBD2 (6 bases). Germline loops: CDR1 SEHNR, CDR2 FQNEAQ (reference sequence). The CDR3 runs to 14 residues. V was cut by 3 bases and J by 2 bases, with 11 bases left in between. CDR3 loop: CASSFGGLPYEQYF. Written as DNA, the CDR3 is TGTGCCAGCAGCTTCGGAGGGTTACCCTACGAGCAGTACTTC.

This clonotype was seen repeatedly, ten times or more. This sequence joins TRBV18 and TRBJ2-1; TRBD1 might be the D (6 bases). The germline CDR1 and CDR2 sequences are KGHSH and LQKENI. The germline V and J ends were trimmed by 6 bases and 0 bases, with 12 bases remaining between them. This CDR3 spans 15 amino acids. CDR3 protein: CASSTGLSSYNEQFF. CDR3 DNA: TGTGCCAGCTCCACAGGGTTAAGCTCCTACAATGAGCAGTTCTTC.

There are many counts of this clonotype. This chain connects TRBV12-3 or TRBV12-4 to TRBJ2-2; D may be TRBD2 (6 bases). The CDR3 has 18 amino acids. Trimming pared 1 base from V and 0 bases from J, leaving 15 bases between. In DNA, the CDR3 is TGTGCCAGCAGTTTAGGGAACTGGAGGGGCACGAACACCGGGGAGCTGTTTTTT. Protein sequence: CASSLGNWRGTNTGELFF.

This clonotype was found many times. The V call is TRBV28, the J call TRBJ2-3; 9 bases align to TRBD1. The CDR3 loop spans 14 amino acids. With V trimmed by 7 bases and J by 5 bases, 7 bases remained unmatched. Germline lookup yields CDR1 MDHEN and CDR2 SYDVKM. The CDR3 region is CASIRTGVVDTQYF. DNA for the CDR3: TGTGCCAGCATCAGGACAGGGGTGGTAGATACGCAGTATTTT.

For this clonotype: In this CDR3 the conserved last residue, phenylalanine or tryptophan, is missing, so a read error is likely. The V call is TRBV5-1, the J call TRBJ1-5; no reliable D call. This CDR3 is 15 amino acids long. Germline CDR1 and CDR2: SGHRS and YFSETQ. Trimming took off 4 bases at V and 0 bases at J, with 11 bases between the two ends. CDR3 bases: TGCGCCAGCAGCCCTTTCCCGAATAGCAATCAGCCCCAGCATCTT. Protein sequence: CASSPFPNSNQPQHL.

This clonotype was detected many times. This rearrangement joins TRBV25-1 to TRBJ1-5; D gene ambiguous. V lost 1 base and J 5 bases, leaving 6 bases between the germline ends. This CDR3 has 13 residues. The germline CDR1 and CDR2 sequences are MGHDK and SYGVNS. The CDR3 region is CASSEFADQPQHF. CDR3 sequence (DNA): TGTGCCAGCAGTGAATTCGCTGATCAGCCCCAGCATTTT.

The J gene is TRBJ2-7, the V gene TRBV7-2, with D unresolved. This CDR3 spans 13 amino acids. Trimming cost V 5 bases and J 3 bases, with 11 bases left between them. Germline V CDR1 and CDR2: SGHTA, FQGNSA. The CDR3 is CASSKTVGYEQYF. CDR3 in DNA: TGTGCCAGCAGCAAGACCGTTGGCTACGAGCAGTACTTC.